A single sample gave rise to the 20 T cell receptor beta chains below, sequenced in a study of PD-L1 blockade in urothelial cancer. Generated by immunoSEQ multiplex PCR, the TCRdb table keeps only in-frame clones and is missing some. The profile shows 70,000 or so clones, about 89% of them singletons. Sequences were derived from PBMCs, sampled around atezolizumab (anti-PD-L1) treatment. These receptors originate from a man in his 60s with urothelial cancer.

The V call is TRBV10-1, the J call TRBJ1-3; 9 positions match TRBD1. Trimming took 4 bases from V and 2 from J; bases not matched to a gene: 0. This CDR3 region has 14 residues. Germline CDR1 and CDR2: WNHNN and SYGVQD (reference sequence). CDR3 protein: CASSGTGAGNTIYF. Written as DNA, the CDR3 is TGCGCCAGCAGTGGGACAGGGGCTGGAAACACCATATATTTT.

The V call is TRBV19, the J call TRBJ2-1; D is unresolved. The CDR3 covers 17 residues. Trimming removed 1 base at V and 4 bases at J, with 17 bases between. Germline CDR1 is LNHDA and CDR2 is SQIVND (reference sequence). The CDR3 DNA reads TGTGCCAGTAGTATAGGGGCTTACCGGCAGAGATACAATGAGCAGTTCTTC. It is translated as CASSIGAYRQRYNEQFF. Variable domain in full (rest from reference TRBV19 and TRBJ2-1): DGGITQSPKYLFRKEGQNVTLSCEQNLNHDAMYWYRQDPGQGLRLIYYSQIVNDFQKGDIAEGYSVSREKKESFPLTVTSAQKNPTAFYLCASSIGAYRQRYNEQFFGPGTRLTVL.

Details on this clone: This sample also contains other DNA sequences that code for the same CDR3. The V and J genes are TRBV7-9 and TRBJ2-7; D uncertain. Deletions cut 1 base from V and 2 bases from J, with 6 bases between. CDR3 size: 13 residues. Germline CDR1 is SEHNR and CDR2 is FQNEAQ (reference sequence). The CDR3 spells CASSLDSTYEQYF. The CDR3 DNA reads TGTGCCAGCAGCTTAGACAGCACCTACGAGCAGTACTTC.

The CDR3 DNA follows: TGCGCCAGCAGGTTGACTAGCGGGGTTTTAGATACGCAGTATTTT. Protein product: CASRLTSGVLDTQYF. The rearrangement joins TRBV5-1 to TRBJ2-3, with TRBD2 identical over 11 bases. The germline CDR1 and CDR2 sequences are SGHRS and YFSETQ. The CDR3 contains 15 residues. Losses at the gene ends were 5 bases for V and 5 bases for J; bases not matched to a gene: 7.

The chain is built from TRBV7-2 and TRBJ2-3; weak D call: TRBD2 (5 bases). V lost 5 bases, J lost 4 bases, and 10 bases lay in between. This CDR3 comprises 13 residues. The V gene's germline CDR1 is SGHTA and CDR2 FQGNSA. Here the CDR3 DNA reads TGTGCCAGCAGCGCAGGAGCGGCAGATACGCAGTATTTT. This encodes CASSAGAADTQYF.

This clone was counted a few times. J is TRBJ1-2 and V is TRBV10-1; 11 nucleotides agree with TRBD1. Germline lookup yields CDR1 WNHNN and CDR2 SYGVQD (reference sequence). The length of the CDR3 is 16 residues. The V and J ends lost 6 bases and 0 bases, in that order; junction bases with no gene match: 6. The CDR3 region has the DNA TGCGCCAGCAGCCCCGGACAGGGGGCGGCTAACTATGGCTACACCTTC. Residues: CASSPGQGAANYGYTF.

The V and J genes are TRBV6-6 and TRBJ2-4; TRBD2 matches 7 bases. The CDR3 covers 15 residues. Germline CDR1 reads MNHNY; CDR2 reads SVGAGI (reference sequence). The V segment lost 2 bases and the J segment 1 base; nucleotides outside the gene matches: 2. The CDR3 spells CASSYDGGAKNIQYF. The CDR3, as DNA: TGTGCCAGCAGTTACGACGGGGGGGCCAAAAACATTCAGTACTTC.

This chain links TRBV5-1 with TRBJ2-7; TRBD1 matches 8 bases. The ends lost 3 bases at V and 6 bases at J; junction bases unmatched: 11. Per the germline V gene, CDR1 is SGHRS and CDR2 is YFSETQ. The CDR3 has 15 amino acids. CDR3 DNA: TGCGCCAGCAGCTCGCGGACAGGGCCGAGGGTCGAGCAGTACTTC. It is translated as CASSSRTGPRVEQYF.

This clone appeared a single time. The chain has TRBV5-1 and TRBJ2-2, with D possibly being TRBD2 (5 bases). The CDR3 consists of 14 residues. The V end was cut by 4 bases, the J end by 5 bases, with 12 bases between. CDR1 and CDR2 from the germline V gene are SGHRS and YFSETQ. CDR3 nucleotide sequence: TGCGCCAGCAGCCTCCAAGGAGGAACCGGGGAGCTGTTTTTT. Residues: CASSLQGGTGELFF.

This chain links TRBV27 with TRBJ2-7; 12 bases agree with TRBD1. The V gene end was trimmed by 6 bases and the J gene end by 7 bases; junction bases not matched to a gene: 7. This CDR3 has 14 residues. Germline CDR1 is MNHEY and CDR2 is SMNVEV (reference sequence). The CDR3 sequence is CASRPGQGAWEQYF. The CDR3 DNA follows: TGTGCCAGCAGACCGGGACAGGGGGCGTGGGAGCAGTACTTC.

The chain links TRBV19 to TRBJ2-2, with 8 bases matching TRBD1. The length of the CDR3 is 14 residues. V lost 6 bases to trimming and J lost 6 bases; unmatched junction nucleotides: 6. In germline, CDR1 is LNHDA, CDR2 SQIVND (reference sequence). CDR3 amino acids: CASSSGGLAGELFF. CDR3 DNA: TGTGCCAGTAGCTCAGGGGGCCTAGCCGGGGAGCTGTTTTTT.

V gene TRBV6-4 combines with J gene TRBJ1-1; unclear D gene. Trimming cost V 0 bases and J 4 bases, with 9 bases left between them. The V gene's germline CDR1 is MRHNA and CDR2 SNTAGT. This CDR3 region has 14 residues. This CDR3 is CASSDSSRATEAFF. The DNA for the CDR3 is TGTGCCAGCAGTGACTCATCGAGGGCCACTGAAGCTTTCTTT.

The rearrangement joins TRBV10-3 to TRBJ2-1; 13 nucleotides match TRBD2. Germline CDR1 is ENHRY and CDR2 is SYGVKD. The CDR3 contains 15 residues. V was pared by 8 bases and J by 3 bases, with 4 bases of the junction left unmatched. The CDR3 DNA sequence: TGTGCCATCCGGACTAGCGGGGGCCTCTACAATGAGCAGTTCTTC. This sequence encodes CAIRTSGGLYNEQFF.

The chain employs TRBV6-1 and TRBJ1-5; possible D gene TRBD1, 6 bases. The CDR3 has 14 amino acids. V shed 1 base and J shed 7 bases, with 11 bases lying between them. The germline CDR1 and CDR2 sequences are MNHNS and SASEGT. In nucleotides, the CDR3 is TGTGCCAGCAGTGAAGGCAGGGGTGGGCAGCCCCAGCATTTT. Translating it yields CASSEGRGGQPQHF.

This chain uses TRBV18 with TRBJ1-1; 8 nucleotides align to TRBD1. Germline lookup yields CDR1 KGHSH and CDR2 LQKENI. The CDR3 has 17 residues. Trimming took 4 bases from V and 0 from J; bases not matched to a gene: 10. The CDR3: CASSQLPPGQVNTEAFF. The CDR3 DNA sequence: TGTGCCAGCTCACAGCTACCGCCGGGACAGGTGAACACTGAAGCTTTCTTT.

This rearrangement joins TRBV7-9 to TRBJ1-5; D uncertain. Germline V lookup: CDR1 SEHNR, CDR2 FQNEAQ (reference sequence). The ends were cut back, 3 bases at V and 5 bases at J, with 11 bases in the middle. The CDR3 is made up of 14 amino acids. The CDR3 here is CASSLGGQDQPQHF. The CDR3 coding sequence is TGTGCCAGCAGCTTGGGCGGGCAGGATCAGCCCCAGCATTTT.

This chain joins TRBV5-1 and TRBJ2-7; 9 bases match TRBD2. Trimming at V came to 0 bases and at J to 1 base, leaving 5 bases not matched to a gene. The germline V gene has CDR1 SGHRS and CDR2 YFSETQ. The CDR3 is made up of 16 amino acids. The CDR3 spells CASSLAGAGGSYEQYF. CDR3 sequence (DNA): TGCGCCAGCAGCTTGGCCGGAGCGGGAGGTTCCTACGAGCAGTACTTC.

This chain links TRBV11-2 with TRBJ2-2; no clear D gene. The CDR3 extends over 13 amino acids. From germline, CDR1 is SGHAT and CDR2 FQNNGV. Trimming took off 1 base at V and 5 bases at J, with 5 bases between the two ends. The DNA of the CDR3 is TGTGCCAGCAGCTTAGGGGCGACCGGGGAGCTGTTTTTT. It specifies CASSLGATGELFF.

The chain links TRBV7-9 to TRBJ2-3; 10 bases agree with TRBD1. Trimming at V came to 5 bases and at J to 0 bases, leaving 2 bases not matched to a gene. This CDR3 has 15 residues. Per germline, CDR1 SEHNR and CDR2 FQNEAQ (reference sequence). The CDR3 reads CASSRQGASTDTQYF. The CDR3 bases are TGTGCCAGCAGCCGACAGGGGGCGAGCACAGATACGCAGTATTTT.

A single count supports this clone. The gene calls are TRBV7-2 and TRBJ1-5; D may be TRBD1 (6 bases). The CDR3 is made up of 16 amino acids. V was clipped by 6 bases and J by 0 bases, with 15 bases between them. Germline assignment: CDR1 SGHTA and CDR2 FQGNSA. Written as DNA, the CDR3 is TGTGCCAGCAGGCAACAGGGATCCAGTAGCAATCAGCCCCAGCATTTT. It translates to CASRQQGSSSNQPQHF.